This is a list of T cell receptor beta chains from one sample in a study of blood T cell repertoires in COVID-19. Using immunoSEQ multiplex PCR, the repertoire was profiled, and TCRdb retains in-frame clones only, with some absent. The repertoire consists of around 160,000 clones, with approximately 80% occurring once and the leading ten covering 10% to 15%. Sequencing input: PBMCs or T cells enriched from blood (not recorded which). Every receptor here comes from a woman in her sixties or seventies who had recovered from COVID-19. CDR3s include the opening cysteine and the closing phenylalanine or tryptophan.

j_call v_call cdr3_aa
TRBJ1-1 TRBV6-5 CASSYSSDTEAFF
TRBJ2-6 TRBV6-1 CASSEPRGGPSSGANVLTF
TRBJ1-2 TRBV2 CASSGATGQTNYGYTF
TRBJ1-5 TRBV27 CASSLGRSNQPQHF
TRBJ2-6 TRBV5-1 CASSLYSGANVLTF
TRBJ2-7 TRBV7-9 CASSSPSSSYEQYF
TRBJ2-1 TRBV28 CATREAGLLWDEQFF
TRBJ2-2 TRBV7-3 CASSRQGQGTGELFF
TRBJ2-7 TRBV11-2 CASSLEPSGRVWEQYF
TRBJ2-5 TRBV6-1 CASSRLAAKEETQYF
TRBJ1-3 TRBV7-9 CASSLGGTGKDTIYF
TRBJ2-1 TRBV7-3 CASSPGTSGDNEQFF
TRBJ2-2 TRBV5-1 CASSAEGETTGELFF
TRBJ2-2 TRBV27 CASSLLWSWNTGELFF
TRBJ1-1 TRBV18 CASSPGQRNTEAFF
TRBJ1-1 TRBV5-1 CASSFTGTGLTEAFF
TRBJ1-2 TRBV28 CASSSPAGGAYGYTF
TRBJ2-1 TRBV3-1/TRBV3-2 CASSQGGTTTNEQFF
TRBJ2-2 TRBV11-2 CASSQEGWNTGELFF
TRBJ1-5 TRBV19 CASSIHPAGGRRSNQPQHF
TRBJ1-1 TRBV7-9 CASSLEGGAEAFF
TRBJ1-4 TRBV5-1 CASSRDKGANEKLFF
TRBJ2-6 TRBV30 CAWSEQAGANVLTF
TRBJ2-5 TRBV5-1 CASSLGGSGTQETQYF
TRBJ1-5 TRBV21-1 CASSKTGVVWHQPQHF
TRBJ1-1 TRBV5-1 CASSLDPGINTEAFF
TRBJ2-3 TRBV2 CASSAVQTSGDTDTQYF
TRBJ2-7 TRBV11-2 CASSYGRPGLAGYEQYF
TRBJ2-7 TRBV2 CASGEREGPYEQYF
TRBJ1-4 TRBV2 CASNREASEKLFF
TRBJ2-1 TRBV5-1 CASSPQTSGSNVEQFF
TRBJ1-3 TRBV11-2 CASSPQTGGLGNTIYF
TRBJ1-2 TRBV7-2 CASSLAFGRTNYGYTF
TRBJ1-6 TRBV5-1 CASSLGTGVAPLHF